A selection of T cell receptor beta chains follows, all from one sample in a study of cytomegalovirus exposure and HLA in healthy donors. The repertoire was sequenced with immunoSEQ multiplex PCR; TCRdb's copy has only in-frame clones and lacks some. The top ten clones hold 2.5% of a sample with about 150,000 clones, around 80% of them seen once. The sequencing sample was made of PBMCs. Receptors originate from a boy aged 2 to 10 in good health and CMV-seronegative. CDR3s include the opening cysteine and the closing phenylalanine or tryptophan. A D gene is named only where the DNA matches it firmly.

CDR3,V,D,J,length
CAIRETGQSYEQYF,TRBV10-3,TRBD1,TRBJ2-7,14
CASSKTGGIGYGYTF,TRBV25-1,TRBD1,TRBJ1-2,15
CASSVNGGASKTYGYTF,TRBV7-9,.,TRBJ1-2,17
CASSYPDSGDQPQHF,TRBV6-5,.,TRBJ1-5,15
CASSQASGGRENTEAFF,TRBV14,.,TRBJ1-1,17
CASSDGPVYGYTF,TRBV6-1,.,TRBJ1-2,13
CASSSRNPNYGYTF,TRBV5-4,.,TRBJ1-2,14
CASSRDRPNYGYTF,TRBV5-1,TRBD1,TRBJ1-2,14
CASSQAGADTQYF,TRBV4-1,.,TRBJ2-3,13
CASSQPRGTEAFF,TRBV4-1,.,TRBJ1-1,13
CASSLVGQGISNAEAFF,TRBV7-2,.,TRBJ1-1,17
CSARSPTKQYF,TRBV20-1,.,TRBJ2-7,11
CASSQAPTGSVQPQHF,TRBV4-3,.,TRBJ1-5,16
CASSLDIAASSRDEQFF,TRBV7-9,.,TRBJ2-1,17
CASSPLGLAGTYNEQFF,TRBV4-1,TRBD2,TRBJ2-1,17
CASSEWSSGTSTDTQYF,TRBV6-1,.,TRBJ2-3,17
CASSQVGSSYNEQFF,TRBV4-1,.,TRBJ2-1,15
CASSLDGRPNTEAFF,TRBV5-1,.,TRBJ1-1,15
CAISPTVAGGYGTQYF,TRBV10-3,TRBD2,TRBJ2-3,16
CAIAPGLAVRETQYF,TRBV10-3,TRBD2,TRBJ2-5,15
CASSVVGSSGNTIYF,TRBV9,.,TRBJ1-3,15
CASSGSGTGYEQYF,TRBV9,TRBD2,TRBJ2-7,14
CASTTFRQGPLPTEAFF,TRBV28,TRBD1,TRBJ1-1,17
CASSTLAGGLLGEQFF,TRBV6-4,TRBD2,TRBJ2-1,16
CASSYQRESDGELFF,TRBV6-6,TRBD2,TRBJ2-2,15